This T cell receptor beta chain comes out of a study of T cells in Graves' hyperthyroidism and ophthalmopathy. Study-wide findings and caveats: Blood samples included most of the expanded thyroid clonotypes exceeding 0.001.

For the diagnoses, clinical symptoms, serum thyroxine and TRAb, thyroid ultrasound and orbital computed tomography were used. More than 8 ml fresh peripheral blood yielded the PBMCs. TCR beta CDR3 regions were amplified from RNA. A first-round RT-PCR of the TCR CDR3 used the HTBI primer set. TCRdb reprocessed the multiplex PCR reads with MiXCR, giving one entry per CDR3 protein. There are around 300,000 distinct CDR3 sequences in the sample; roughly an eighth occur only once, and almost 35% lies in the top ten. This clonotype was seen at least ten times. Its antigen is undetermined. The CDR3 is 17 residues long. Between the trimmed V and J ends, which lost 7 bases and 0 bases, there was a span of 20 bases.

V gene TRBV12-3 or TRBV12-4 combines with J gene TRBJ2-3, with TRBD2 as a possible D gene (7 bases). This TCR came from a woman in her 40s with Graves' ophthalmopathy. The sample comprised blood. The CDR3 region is CASILRGAGASTDTQYF. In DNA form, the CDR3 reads TGTGCCAGCATCCTCCGCGGGGCGGGGGCCAGCACAGATACGCAGTATTTT.